The 2 T cell receptor beta chains listed next were all sequenced from one sample in a study of CD8 T cells in ankylosing spondylitis. TCRdb processed the 5' RACE reads anew with MiXCR; each CDR3 protein has one entry. This sample has about 130,000 distinct CDR3 sequences; 6% to 8.5% occur once, and the top ten carry 10% to 15%. The sample consisted of blood, either unsorted or a sorted T cell fraction (not recorded which). The source is a male donor with ankylosing spondylitis or in good health (not recorded which).

Ten or more counts support this clonotype. CDR3 DNA: TGTGCCAGCAGCTTGCATGTCCTAGCGGGGGGGACATACTCCTACGAGCAGTACTTC. Its protein is CASSLHVLAGGTYSYEQYF. The chain joins TRBV5-6 to TRBJ2-7; 12 nucleotides line up with TRBD2. The CDR3 runs to 19 residues. V lost 1 base to trimming and J lost 0 bases; unmatched junction nucleotides: 11. Germline CDR1 is SGHDT and CDR2 is YYEEEE. Based on the CDR3 plus reference TRBV5-6 and TRBJ2-7, the full variable domain is DAGVTQSPTHLIKTRGQQVTLRCSPKSGHDTVSWYQQALGQGPQFIFQYYEEEERQRGNFPDRFSGHQFPNYSSELNVNALLLGDSALYLCASSLHVLAGGTYSYEQYFGPGTRLTVT.

This clonotype showed up many times. The chain combines TRBV20-1 with TRBJ1-4, with D tentatively TRBD1 (5 bases). V lost 1 base to trimming and J lost 0 bases, with 6 bases between them. This CDR3 region has 14 residues. The germline V gene has CDR1 DFQATT and CDR2 SNEGSKA (reference sequence). CDR3 sequence (DNA): TGCAGTGCTAGAGTAGGGGCAACTAATGAAAAACTGTTTTTT. This encodes CSARVGATNEKLFF.